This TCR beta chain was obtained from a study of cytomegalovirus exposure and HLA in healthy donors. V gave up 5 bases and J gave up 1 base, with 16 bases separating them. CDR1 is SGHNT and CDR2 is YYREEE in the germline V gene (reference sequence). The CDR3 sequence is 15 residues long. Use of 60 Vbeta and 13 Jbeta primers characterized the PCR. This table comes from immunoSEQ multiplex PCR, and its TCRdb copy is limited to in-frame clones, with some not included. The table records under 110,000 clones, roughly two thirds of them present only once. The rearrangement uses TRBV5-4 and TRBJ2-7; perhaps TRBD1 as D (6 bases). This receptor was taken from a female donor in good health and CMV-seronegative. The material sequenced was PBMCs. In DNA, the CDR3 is TGTGCCAGCAGTCCCGGGACATCCCTTTCCTACGAGCAGTACTTC. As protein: CASSPGTSLSYEQYF.